Listed here are 7 T cell receptor beta chains from one sample, sequenced in a study of blood T cell repertoires in COVID-19 (TCRdb year 2020). Libraries were prepared through the immunoSEQ multiplex PCR assay. The immuneACCESS repertoire file appears here via TCRdb, limited to in-frame rearrangements. These files lack a portion of the clones; in checked studies, under half of the deficit traces to unresolved V genes, and the cause of the others is not known. Across this sample there are 310,000 or so clones, with approximately 88% seen only once. Clones ranked in the top ten supply under 5% of the sample. Sequenced input: peripheral blood. All receptors come from a woman aged 45-60 years with active or convalescent COVID-19.

The chain combines TRBV7-3 with TRBJ2-2; tentative D call: TRBD2 (5 bases). V lost 5 bases and J lost 2, with 12 bases in between. The CDR3 covers 15 residues. CDR1 SGHTA and CDR2 FQGTGA come from the germline V gene. CDR3 residues: CASSRRGHNTGELFF. DNA for the CDR3: TGTGCCAGCAGCCGTCGGGGTCACAACACCGGGGAGCTGTTTTTT.

This chain joins TRBV4-3 and TRBJ1-2; 8 bases line up with TRBD1. Per the germline V gene, CDR1 is LGHNA and CDR2 is YSLEER. V dropped 1 base and J dropped 3; count of bases not matched to a gene: 7. The CDR3 is 16 residues long. The CDR3 sequence: CASSQVRQGTDYGYTF. The DNA for the CDR3 is TGCGCCAGCAGCCAAGTCAGACAGGGGACCGACTATGGCTACACCTTC.

This CDR3 reads CATSRDHDRWEKLFF. The CDR3 nucleotides are TGTGCCACCAGCAGAGATCACGACAGGTGGGAAAAACTGTTTTTT. This chain joins TRBV15 and TRBJ1-4; D might be TRBD1 (6 bases). This CDR3 contains 15 residues. Germline V gives CDR1 LNHNV, CDR2 YYDKDF (reference sequence). V shed 0 bases and J shed 8 bases, with 13 bases lying between them.

This clone has just one count. No DNA is shown, since the ends of the CDR3 on it are uncertain; the CDR3 is the one TCRdb lists. The chain joins TRBV29-1 to TRBJ1-1; the table's TRBD1 call for D was not verified on the DNA. Germline V lookup: CDR1 SQVTM, CDR2 ANQGSEA. The CDR3 sequence runs 15 residues, both termini included. This CDR3 reads CSVGLGTGTGGATFF.

The gene calls are TRBV14 and TRBJ1-1; 8 bases map to TRBD1. This CDR3 is built from 13 residues. Germline lookup yields CDR1 SGHDN and CDR2 FVKESK. Trimming removed 4 bases from V and 5 bases from J; junction bases left unmatched: 3. The CDR3 region has the DNA TGTGCCAGCAGCCGGACAGGGAGGACTGAAGCTTTCTTT. This encodes CASSRTGRTEAFF.

The count of this clone is one. This chain uses TRBV4-1 with TRBJ1-5, with D possibly TRBD1 on 5 matching bases. The germline V gene has CDR1 MGHRA and CDR2 YSYEKL. The V end was cut by 2 bases, the J end by 1 base, with 9 bases between. This CDR3 spans 15 amino acids. CDR3 sequence: CASSQLDSSNQPQHF. The CDR3 DNA reads TGCGCCAGCAGCCAACTTGACAGCAGCAATCAGCCCCAGCATTTT.

This rearrangement joins TRBV5-1 to TRBJ1-5, with D possibly matching TRBD1 (6 bases). The CDR3 totals 15 residues. Germline values: CDR1 SGHRS, CDR2 YFSETQ. Trimming left V 0 bases short and J 1 base short, with 8 bases between. The CDR3 loop reads CASSLGTESNQPQHF. The CDR3 bases are TGCGCCAGCAGCTTGGGGACAGAGAGCAATCAGCCCCAGCATTTT. Together with reference TRBV5-1 and TRBJ1-5, the CDR3 gives the full variable domain: KAGVTQTPRYLIKTRGQQVTLSCSPISGHRSVSWYQQTPGQGLQFLFEYFSETQRNKGNFPGRFSGRQFSNSRSEMNVSTLELGDSALYLCASSLGTESNQPQHFGDGTRLSIL.